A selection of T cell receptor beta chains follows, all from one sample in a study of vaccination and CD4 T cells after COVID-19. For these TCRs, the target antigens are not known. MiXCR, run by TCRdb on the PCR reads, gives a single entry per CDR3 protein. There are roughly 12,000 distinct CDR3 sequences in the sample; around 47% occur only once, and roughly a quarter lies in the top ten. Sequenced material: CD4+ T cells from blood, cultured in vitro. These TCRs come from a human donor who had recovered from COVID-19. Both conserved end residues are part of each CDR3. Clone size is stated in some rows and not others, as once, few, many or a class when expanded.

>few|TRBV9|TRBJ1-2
CASSATTGSGYTF
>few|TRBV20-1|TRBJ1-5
CSARDRRYQPQHF
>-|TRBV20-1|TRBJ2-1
CSARVWSGANEQFF
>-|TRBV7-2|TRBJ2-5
CASSLVASGRQETQYF
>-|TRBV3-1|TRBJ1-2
CASSFLGGYNYGYTF
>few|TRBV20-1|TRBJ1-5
CSAYALFGAQPQHF
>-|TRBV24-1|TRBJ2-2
CATSDSNRVYTGELFF
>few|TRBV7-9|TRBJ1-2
CASSLPTHYGYTF
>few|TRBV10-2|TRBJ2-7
CASSELFQGTGTSYEQYF
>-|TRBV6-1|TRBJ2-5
CASSTQQQETQYF
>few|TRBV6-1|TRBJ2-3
CASSPGLAGGRYTDTQYF
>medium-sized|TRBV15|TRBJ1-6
CATSKFQGSPLHF
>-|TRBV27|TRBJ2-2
CASSGGPSRARTGELFF
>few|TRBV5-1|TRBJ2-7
CASSSGQGWHYEQYF
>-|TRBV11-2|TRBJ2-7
CASSRGVDEQYF
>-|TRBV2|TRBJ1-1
CASSDGGARTEAFF